This TCR beta chain was captured in a study of CD8 T cells in ankylosing spondylitis. Germline V gene lookup returns CDR1 MNHNS and CDR2 SASEGT. Trimming took 3 bases from V and 7 from J; bases not matched to a gene: 7. The CDR3 contains 15 residues. This clonotype was recorded many times. Its antigen is unknown. General observations from the study: Existing reports had already noted some motif variants in reactive arthritis synovial fluid and blood. The study looked at matched synovial fluid samples from ankylosing spondylitis patients. Disease-linked clones were reported to be significantly enriched there. It appeared that ankylosing spondylitis blood was characterized by a TCR beta motif of roughly 8 highly homologous variants.

The TCR beta libraries were generated through quantitative 5'-RACE incorporating molecular barcodes. TCRdb ran MiXCR on the 5' RACE reads and lists one entry per CDR3 protein. The repertoire consists of about 36,000 distinct CDR3 sequences, with 11% occurring once and the leading ten covering 20%. The material sequenced was synovial fluid, either unsorted or a sorted T cell fraction (not recorded which). The chain is built from TRBV6-1 and TRBJ2-1, with 9 bases matching TRBD2. This sequence was found in a male donor with ankylosing spondylitis. The CDR3 loop is CASSEFSGRKNEQFF. CDR3 nucleotides: TGTGCCAGCAGTGAGTTTAGCGGGAGAAAAAATGAGCAGTTCTTC.